A single sample is the source of the 32 T cell receptor beta chains below, sequenced in a study of identical twins. TCRdb re-called the 5' RACE reads with MiXCR, one entry per CDR3 protein. The data contain fewer than 800,000 distinct CDR3 sequences, around 7.5% of them singletons. These data were also reused for a study on yellow fever vaccine responses in identical twins.

The sample taken for sequencing was PBMCs. The receptors come from a woman aged 18-29 years in good health.

This clonotype was counted between two and nine times. The rearrangement links TRBV20-1 to TRBJ2-1, with 9 bases fitting TRBD2. There are 14 residues in the CDR3. Germline V lookup: CDR1 DFQATT, CDR2 SNEGSKA (reference sequence). The J segment lost 8 bases and the V segment lost 3 bases, leaving 8 bases of the junction unmatched. The CDR3 DNA follows: TGCAGTGCTAGTAGCGGGAGAGAGGCCGATGAGCAGTTCTTC. Residues: CSASSGREADEQFF.

This clonotype showed up just a few times. V usage is TRBV3-1 and J usage is TRBJ2-5; 8 positions agree with TRBD2. Germline V gene lookup returns CDR1 LGHDT and CDR2 YNNKEL (reference sequence). This CDR3 comprises 17 residues. J gave up 5 bases and V 0 bases, and 11 bases lay outside the gene matches. The CDR3 loop reads CASSQDSRRGALETQYF. Here the CDR3 DNA reads TGTGCCAGCAGCCAAGATAGTAGGCGGGGGGCTCTCGAGACCCAGTACTTC.

This chain joins TRBV19 and TRBJ2-1; D tentatively fits TRBD1 or TRBD2 (7 bases each). The CDR3 sequence is 18 residues long. Germline V gene lookup returns CDR1 LNHDA and CDR2 SQIVND (reference sequence). The V end was cut by 3 bases, the J end by 0 bases, with 18 bases between. CDR3: CASSIQGGGGHSYNEQFF. The CDR3 DNA is TGTGCCAGTAGTATCCAGGGGGGAGGGGGACACTCCTACAATGAGCAGTTCTTC.

The chain links TRBV28 to TRBJ2-1; TRBD2 is a possible D gene (5 bases). CDR1 and CDR2 from the germline V gene are MDHEN and SYDVKM. V lost 2 bases and J lost 7, with 12 bases in between. The CDR3 is 14 amino acids. CDR3 bases: TGTGCCAGCAGTTTAACTAGACTCAGAAATGAGCAGTTCTTC. It translates to CASSLTRLRNEQFF.

This clonotype was recorded a few times. The chain recombines TRBV7-2 with TRBJ2-3; TRBD2 matches 13 bases. From germline, CDR1 is SGHTA and CDR2 FQGNSA. The CDR3 covers 15 residues. V lost 5 bases, J lost 6 bases, and 5 bases stayed unmatched. The CDR3 DNA follows: TGTGCCAGCAGCGAAACTAGCGGGGGGGGCGATACGCAGTATTTT. Translating it yields CASSETSGGGDTQYF.

The CDR3 loop is CASSPTPFSAFGAPAFF. CDR3 DNA sequence: TGTGCCAGCAGCCCAACCCCCTTTTCGGCATTCGGTGCCCCGGCGTTCTTC. This rearrangement joins TRBV12-3 or TRBV12-4 to TRBJ2-1; D is ambiguous. V was clipped by 6 bases and J by 15 bases, with 33 bases between them. The CDR3 is 17 residues long.

The rearrangement links TRBV10-2 to TRBJ2-1; 8 bases line up with TRBD2. V lost 3 bases, J lost 4 bases, and 5 bases stayed unmatched. This CDR3 comprises 15 residues. Germline assignment: CDR1 WSHSY and CDR2 SAAADI. DNA of the CDR3: TGCGCCAGCAGTGAAGGAGCGGGGGTTTACAATGAGCAGTTCTTC. This encodes CASSEGAGVYNEQFF.

This clonotype turned up a few times. This chain connects TRBV6-2 or TRBV6-3 to TRBJ2-5, with D unresolved. Between the trimmed V and J ends, which lost 6 bases and 2 bases, there was a span of 10 bases. Germline CDR1 is MNHEY and CDR2 is SVGEGT. This CDR3 is built from 13 residues. CDR3 sequence reads: CASRPTEQETQYF. DNA for the CDR3: TGTGCCAGCAGGCCGACGGAACAAGAGACCCAGTACTTC.

The table lists this clonotype with a count of one. The chain uses TRBV5-1 and TRBJ2-3, with D possibly TRBD1 on 5 matching bases. Per the germline V gene, CDR1 is SGHRS and CDR2 is YFSETQ. CDR3 length: 14 residues. Trimming cost V 2 bases and J 2 bases, with 9 bases left between them. For the CDR3, the DNA is TGCGCCAGCAGCTTTGGGGCAGCCACAGATACGCAGTATTTT. It yields the protein CASSFGAATDTQYF.

This clonotype appeared a few times. The chain couples TRBV24-1 to TRBJ1-2; TRBD1 is a possible D gene (5 bases). CDR1 is KGHDR and CDR2 is SFDVKD in the germline V gene. This CDR3 is 11 amino acids long. The V end lost 5 bases, the J end lost 8 bases, and 8 bases lay between the germline ends. The chain's CDR3 is CATSAGLGYTF. CDR3 coding DNA: TGTGCCACCAGTGCAGGGTTGGGCTACACCTTC.

This clonotype occurred a few times. The chain is built from TRBV5-1 and TRBJ2-3; 9 bases agree with TRBD1. The V gene's germline CDR1 is SGHRS and CDR2 YFSETQ. The CDR3 totals 19 residues. V shed 3 bases and J 2 bases; nucleotides not matched to a gene: 16. The CDR3, as DNA: TGCGCCAGCAGCTACCGTGGACAGGGGTCTACATTCAACACAGATACGCAGTATTTT. Its translation: CASSYRGQGSTFNTDTQYF.

V gene TRBV24-1 combines with J gene TRBJ2-1; TRBD2 matches at 11 bases. This CDR3 has 16 residues. CDR1 and CDR2 from the germline V gene are KGHDR and SFDVKD. V gave up 4 bases and J gave up 7 bases; unmatched junction bases: 8. CDR3 sequence: CATSDPGTSGKNEQFF. CDR3 nucleotides: TGTGCCACCAGTGACCCCGGGACTAGCGGTAAAAATGAGCAGTTCTTC.

There are many counts of this clonotype. CDR3 in amino acids: CASSPERRGLARVYEQYF. DNA of the CDR3: TGTGCCAGCAGCCCAGAGAGACGTGGGCTAGCGAGAGTCTACGAGCAGTACTTC. The chain combines TRBV3-1 with TRBJ2-7; weak D call: TRBD2 (6 bases). The germline V gene has CDR1 LGHDT and CDR2 YNNKEL (reference sequence). The CDR3 covers 18 residues. Trimming took 4 bases from V and 3 from J, leaving 25 bases between them.

The rearrangement joins TRBV7-2 to TRBJ2-1; D remains ambiguous. Trimming removed 2 bases from V and 8 bases from J, with 7 bases in between. Germline CDR1 is SGHTA and CDR2 is FQGNSA. The CDR3 is made up of 12 amino acids. The CDR3 region is CASSLPAYEQFF. In DNA, the CDR3 is TGTGCCAGCAGCTTACCCGCCTATGAGCAGTTCTTC.

The J gene is TRBJ1-1, the V gene TRBV29-1; maybe TRBD1 (5 bases). Between the trimmed V and J ends, which lost 8 bases and 6 bases, there was a span of 16 bases. The V gene's germline CDR1 is SQVTM and CDR2 ANQGSEA. There are 12 residues in the CDR3. The CDR3 region is CSILYGDSEAFF. The CDR3, as DNA: TGCAGCATTCTGTACGGGGACTCTGAAGCTTTCTTT.

Only a few counts were recorded for this clonotype. The V and J genes are TRBV5-1 and TRBJ2-5, with D unresolved. V dropped 5 bases and J dropped 4 bases, with 12 bases sitting between them. Germline V lookup: CDR1 SGHRS, CDR2 YFSETQ. CDR3 length: 13 residues. The DNA of the CDR3 is TGCGCCAGCAGTACACAGCTTAGAGAGACCCAGTACTTC. Translation: CASSTQLRETQYF.

This clonotype occurred many times. The J gene is TRBJ1-5, the V gene TRBV5-1; TRBD1 matches 9 bases. CDR1 SGHRS and CDR2 YFSETQ come from the germline V gene. With V trimmed by 4 bases and J by 5 bases, 7 bases remained unmatched. The CDR3 loop spans 15 amino acids. As DNA, the CDR3 is TGCGCCAGCAGCCAAGGGACAGGGAGGTATCAGCCCCAGCATTTT. Protein sequence: CASSQGTGRYQPQHF.

This clonotype has more than one count but fewer than ten. This chain joins TRBV14 and TRBJ2-1, with 10 bases that match TRBD2. V lost 1 base to trimming and J lost 5 bases; unmatched junction nucleotides: 5. In germline, CDR1 is SGHDN, CDR2 FVKESK. The CDR3 consists of 16 residues. The CDR3 DNA follows: TGTGCCAGCAGCCAAGCGCTAGCGGGAGAGCACAATGAGCAGTTCTTC. Amino acid sequence: CASSQALAGEHNEQFF.

This clonotype was counted a few times. The chain joins TRBV6-1 to TRBJ1-5; no reliable D call. This CDR3 has 12 residues. In germline, CDR1 is MNHNS, CDR2 SASEGT. V lost 3 bases and J lost 7, with 7 bases in between. The CDR3 region is CASSEVGQPQHF. The CDR3 bases are TGTGCCAGCAGTGAGGTGGGCCAGCCCCAGCATTTT.

This clonotype was seen only a few times. The CDR3 sequence is CAISGLAGETDTQYF. The CDR3 coding sequence is TGTGCCATCAGTGGGCTAGCGGGAGAAACAGATACGCAGTATTTT. This chain joins TRBV10-3 and TRBJ2-3; 10 bases match TRBD2. Per the germline V gene, CDR1 is ENHRY and CDR2 is SYGVKD. The CDR3 sequence is 15 residues long. The V and J ends lost 4 bases and 3 bases, in that order; junction bases with no gene match: 4.

This clonotype was picked up many times. The rearrangement joins TRBV12-3 or TRBV12-4 to TRBJ2-1, with D uncertain. V was trimmed by 6 bases and J by 2 bases, leaving 8 bases between them. The CDR3 is 13 residues long. The CDR3 spells CASRTGPYNEQFF. The CDR3 DNA reads TGTGCCAGCAGGACCGGACCCTACAATGAGCAGTTCTTC.

The sample holds many counts of this clonotype. V is TRBV24-1 and J is TRBJ2-2; tentative D call: TRBD2 (5 bases). The V gene's germline CDR1 is KGHDR and CDR2 SFDVKD. V gave up 0 bases and J gave up 1 base, with 11 bases separating them. The length of the CDR3 is 17 residues. CDR3 loop: CATSDLRTGLNTGELFF. In nucleotides, the CDR3 is TGTGCCACCAGTGATTTGCGGACCGGACTGAACACCGGGGAGCTGTTTTTT.

This clonotype was recorded a few times. The chain links TRBV10-3 to TRBJ1-2, with a tentative D call TRBD1 (5 bases). This CDR3 is built from 15 residues. Per the germline V gene, CDR1 is ENHRY and CDR2 is SYGVKD. The germline V and J ends were trimmed by 0 bases and 5 bases, with 13 bases remaining between them. This CDR3 is CAISESAGSSYGYTF. The CDR3, as DNA: TGTGCCATCAGTGAGTCAGCAGGGTCGAGTTATGGCTACACCTTC.

This clonotype was found a few times. The chain uses TRBV5-1 and TRBJ2-3, with 11 bases lining up with TRBD2. The germline V gene has CDR1 SGHRS and CDR2 YFSETQ. This CDR3 region has 15 residues. V gave up 1 base and J gave up 5 bases; unmatched junction bases: 3. Here the CDR3 reads CASSLSLAGGDTQYF. CDR3 DNA: TGCGCCAGCAGCTTGAGTCTAGCGGGAGGAGATACGCAGTATTTT.

This clonotype occurred many times. The chain has TRBV28 and TRBJ2-5, with D uncertain. This CDR3 is 15 amino acids long. V lost 3 bases and J lost 2, with 13 bases in between. The germline V gene encodes CDR1 MDHEN and CDR2 SYDVKM. The CDR3 spells CASSFVASRQETQYF. DNA for the CDR3: TGTGCCAGCAGTTTTGTGGCTAGTCGACAAGAGACCCAGTACTTC.

This clonotype was recorded a few times. V usage is TRBV20-1 and J usage is TRBJ2-3, with TRBD1 matching over 9 bases. Germline lookup yields CDR1 DFQATT and CDR2 SNEGSKA (reference sequence). The CDR3 has 14 residues. The ends lost 5 bases at V and 1 base at J; junction bases unmatched: 4. The DNA of the CDR3 is TGCAGTGCTGATCGGGACAGGGGCACAGATACGCAGTATTTT. This encodes CSADRDRGTDTQYF.

The V and J genes are TRBV5-5 and TRBJ2-5, with TRBD1 matching over 9 bases. Trimming took 4 bases from V and 5 from J; bases not matched to a gene: 12. CDR1 is SGHKS and CDR2 is YYEKEE in the germline V gene (reference sequence). This CDR3 contains 16 residues. The DNA for the CDR3 is TGTGCCAGCAGCACCCGCTCCGGGACAGGGAGGGAGACCCAGTACTTC. Translated: CASSTRSGTGRETQYF. Complete variable domain (other parts from reference TRBV5-5 and TRBJ2-5): DAGVTQSPTHLIKTRGQQVTLRCSPISGHKSVSWYQQVLGQGPQFIFQYYEKEERGRGNFPDRFSARQFPNYSSELNVNALLLGDSALYLCASSTRSGTGRETQYFGPGTRLLVL.

At least ten counts were recorded for this clonotype. The chain has TRBV20-1 and TRBJ2-3; tentatively, D is TRBD1 (6 bases). The ends were cut back, 2 bases at V and 2 bases at J, with 11 bases in the middle. Germline V lookup: CDR1 DFQATT, CDR2 SNEGSKA (reference sequence). The CDR3 spans 14 residues. As DNA, the CDR3 is TGCAGTGCTAGACAACAGGGCCTCACAGATACGCAGTATTTT. Protein product: CSARQQGLTDTQYF.

V and J are TRBV12-3 or TRBV12-4 and TRBJ2-1; D gene uncertain. The germline V and J ends were trimmed by 3 bases and 0 bases, with 12 bases remaining between them. This CDR3 spans 16 amino acids. This CDR3 is CASSLFGVRSYNEQFF. CDR3 nucleotide sequence: TGTGCCAGCAGTTTGTTTGGGGTGCGCTCCTACAATGAGCAGTTCTTC.

The chain combines TRBV6-1 with TRBJ2-3; D unresolved. The germline V and J ends were trimmed by 0 bases and 4 bases, with 11 bases remaining between them. The CDR3 contains 15 residues. Germline V gives CDR1 MNHNS, CDR2 SASEGT. CDR3 nucleotide sequence: TGTGCCAGCAGTGAAGCCTCACAATCATCAGATACGCAGTATTTT. It is translated as CASSEASQSSDTQYF.

This clonotype was picked up many times. V usage is TRBV20-1 and J usage is TRBJ2-3; 10 bases line up with TRBD2. The CDR3 totals 14 residues. After removal of 1 base from V and 4 bases from J, the junction contained 2 bases not matched to a gene. Germline-derived CDR1 and CDR2 are DFQATT and SNEGSKA (reference sequence). The CDR3 bases are TGCAGTGCTAGAGCTAGCGGGGGTTCAGATACGCAGTATTTT. Protein product: CSARASGGSDTQYF.

This clonotype was seen more than once but under ten times. The chain recombines TRBV3-1 with TRBJ2-1, with D perhaps matching TRBD2 (7 bases). The CDR3 contains 17 residues. Trimming removed 0 bases from V and 9 bases from J, with 21 bases in between. Germline CDR1 reads LGHDT; CDR2 reads YNNKEL (reference sequence). The CDR3 is CASSQDGGGGVLIEQFF. In DNA, the CDR3 is TGTGCCAGCAGCCAAGATGGAGGGGGGGGTGTGTTGATTGAGCAGTTCTTC.